This T cell receptor (beta chain) came from a study of cytomegalovirus exposure and HLA in healthy donors. Study-wide results and limits: Researchers counted around 150 TCR beta chains as cytomegalovirus-associated. CMV serostatus was the sole immune exposure information available.

A remark on this clone: Its antigen remains unknown.

The PCR contained 60 Vbeta and 13 Jbeta primers. The table came from immunoSEQ multiplex PCR; TCRdb's copy has only in-frame clones and leaves some out. The data show approximately 190,000 clones, with over 80% seen just once and approximately 6.3% held by the top ten. Germline V lookup: CDR1 MDHEN, CDR2 SYDVKM. V gave up 5 bases and J gave up 3 bases; unmatched junction bases: 10. This CDR3 is built from 15 residues. The receptor was isolated from a middle-aged man in good health and CMV-seropositive. The sequenced material came from PBMCs. The V call is TRBV28, the J call TRBJ2-7; 7 bases align to TRBD1. As DNA, the CDR3 is TGTGCCAGCAGTGTCCTCGGGACAGCCCTCTACGAGCAGTACTTC. Protein sequence: CASSVLGTALYEQYF. Full variable domain (rest looked up from reference TRBV28 and TRBJ2-7): DVKVTQSSRYLVKRTGEKVFLECVQDMDHENMFWYRQDPGLGLRLIYFSYDVKMKEKGDIPEGYSVSREKKERFSLILESASTNQTSMYLCASSVLGTALYEQYFGPGTRLTVT.